These T cell receptor beta chains were read from a single sample in a study of cytomegalovirus exposure and HLA in healthy donors. Some clones are missing from TCRdb's copy, which holds only in-frame ones; the method was immunoSEQ multiplex PCR. Of about 55,000 clones listed, 50% to 70% were seen once; the top ten hold approximately 10%. The sample comprised PBMCs. The receptors derive from a human donor in good health. CDR3s include the opening cysteine and the closing phenylalanine or tryptophan. The order of the fields is J gene, clone size, V gene, D gene, CDR3 DNA, CDR3 protein. A D gene is named only where the DNA matches it firmly. Clone size is not always given. Where it is, it says once, few, many or a class for expanded clones.

>TRBJ2-1|few|TRBV6-5|TRBD2
TGTGCCAGCAGTTCCGGGACTAGCGGGTGGTACAATGAGCAGTTCTTC
CASSSGTSGWYNEQFF
>TRBJ1-5|few|TRBV19|-
TGTGCCAGTAGTATGGGGTCAGGGGACCCTAGCAATCAGCCCCAGCATTTT
CASSMGSGDPSNQPQHF
>TRBJ2-1|few|TRBV6-5|-
TGTGCCAGCAGCCGGACACTGACGAATGAGCAGTTCTTC
CASSRTLTNEQFF
>TRBJ1-1|-|TRBV7-9|-
TGTGCCAGCAGCAGATGGGGGGGGCGATTGGGCACTGAAGCTTTCTTT
CASSRWGGRLGTEAFF
>TRBJ2-7|-|TRBV5-8|-
TGTGCCAGCAGCTTGGGCACAGGGTATCGCTACGAGCAGTACTTC
CASSLGTGYRYEQYF
>TRBJ1-2|few|TRBV7-8|-
TGTGCCAGCAGCCGGGGGGGGGCTTATGGCTACCCCTTC
CASSRGGAYGYPF
>TRBJ2-4|few|TRBV30|TRBD2
TGTGCCTGGAGAGACGGGGGGGCCAAAAACATTCAGTACTTC
CAWRDGGAKNIQYF
>TRBJ1-5|-|TRBV18|TRBD1
TGTGCCAGCTCCCTCGGGACAGGGGGGAATCAGCCCCAGCATTTT
CASSLGTGGNQPQHF
>TRBJ2-7|-|TRBV4-2|TRBD1
TGTGCCAGCAGCCAAGAGAGACAGGGGAGCTACGAGCAGTACTTC
CASSQERQGSYEQYF
>TRBJ2-7|-|TRBV5-6|TRBD2
TGTGCCAGCAGCGAACTAGCGGGGGGTCCAAGCTCCTACGAGCAGTACTTC
CASSELAGGPSSYEQYF
>TRBJ2-3|-|TRBV9|-
TGTGCCAGCAGCGTAGCCCTTCAGGGGAGGCAGTATTTT
CASSVALQGRQYF
>TRBJ1-1|-|TRBV5-1|-
TGCGCCAGCAGTTCTCGGGGGGCGCGGGGCACTGAAGCTTTCTTT
CASSSRGARGTEAFF
>TRBJ1-4|-|TRBV4-3|TRBD1
TGCGCCAGCAGCACCGGGACAGATGAAAAACTGTTTTTT
CASSTGTDEKLFF
>TRBJ1-1|few|TRBV6-1|TRBD1
TGTGCCAGCAGAGAGACAGGGCCGAACACTGAAGCTTTCTTT
CASRETGPNTEAFF
>TRBJ2-3|-|TRBV7-3|TRBD2
TGTGCCAGCAGCCAAACCCCTAGCGGGGGCTCCCAATCTACGCAGTATTTT
CASSQTPSGGSQSTQYF
>TRBJ1-2|few|TRBV7-9|-
TGTGCCAGCAGCCGGGACTCTAACTATGGCTACACCTTC
CASSRDSNYGYTF
>TRBJ2-2|-|TRBV5-4|TRBD2
TGTGCCAGCAGCTACGCTGGGACTAGAACCGGGGAGCTGTTTTTT
CASSYAGTRTGELFF
>TRBJ1-2|few|TRBV6-6|-
TGTGCCAGCATCGGGCAGACAGGAGGTCCATATGGCTACACCTTC
CASIGQTGGPYGYTF
>TRBJ2-2|-|TRBV4-1|-
TGCGCCAGCAGCCCGACAGGACTTAACACCGGGGAGCTGTTTTTT
CASSPTGLNTGELFF
>TRBJ2-3|-|TRBV6-6|-
TGTGCCAGCAGTTGGGACATCGAGATGCAGTATTTT
CASSWDIEMQYF
>TRBJ1-6|-|TRBV7-3|TRBD1
TGTGCCAGCAGCTTAACCGGGGACAGGCTCAATTCACCCCTCCACTTT
CASSLTGDRLNSPLHF
>TRBJ1-1|-|TRBV27|TRBD1
TGTGCCAGCAGTCCAGGACAGGGGAGTGTAGCTTTCTTT
CASSPGQGSVAFF
>TRBJ1-1|-|TRBV9|TRBD1
TGTGCCAGCAGCGTAGATGGACAGGCAAACACTGAAGCTTTCTTT
CASSVDGQANTEAFF
>TRBJ1-2|few|TRBV9|TRBD1
TGTGCCAGCAGCGAAGGGACAGGGGGCTTTTCCGGCTACTATGGCTACACCTTC
CASSEGTGGFSGYYGYTF
>TRBJ1-6|-|TRBV30|TRBD1
TGTGCCAGAGAAGGGACAGTCGGTTCACCCCTCCACTTT
CAREGTVGSPLHF
>TRBJ1-1|-|TRBV19|-
TGTGCCAGTAGTATCCCATTTCGACAGTCCCGTAAGGGCACTGAAGCTTTCTTT
CASSIPFRQSRKGTEAFF
>TRBJ2-1|-|TRBV7-2|-
TGTGCCAGCTCGATTAGGGCGGGGAGCTCCTACAATGAGCAGTTCTTC
CASSIRAGSSYNEQFF